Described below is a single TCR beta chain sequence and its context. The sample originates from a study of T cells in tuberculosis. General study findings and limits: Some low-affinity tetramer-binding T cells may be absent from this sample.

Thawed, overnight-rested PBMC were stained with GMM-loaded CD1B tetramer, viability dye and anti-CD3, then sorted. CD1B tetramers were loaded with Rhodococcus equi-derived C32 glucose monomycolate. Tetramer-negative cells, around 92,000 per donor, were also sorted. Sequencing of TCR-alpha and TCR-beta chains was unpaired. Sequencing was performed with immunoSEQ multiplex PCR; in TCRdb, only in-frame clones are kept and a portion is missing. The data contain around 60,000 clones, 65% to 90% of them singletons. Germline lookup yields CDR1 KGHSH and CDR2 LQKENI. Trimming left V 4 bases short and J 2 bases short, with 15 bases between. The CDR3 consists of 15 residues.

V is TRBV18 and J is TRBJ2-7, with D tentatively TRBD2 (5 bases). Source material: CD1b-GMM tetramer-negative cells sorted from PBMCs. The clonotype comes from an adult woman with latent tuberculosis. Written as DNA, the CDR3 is TGTGCCAGCTCACTGGACGCCGGGAACCCCTACGAGCAGTACTTC. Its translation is CASSLDAGNPYEQYF.